This TCR beta chain originates from a study of long-term antiretroviral therapy in people with HIV. At survey level, the immunoSEQ assay was run in its v3.0 version. Here immunoSEQ multiplex PCR was the method, and the copy in TCRdb shows in-frame clones only, minus some. Of about 25,000 clones in the sample, around 76% were seen once. This clone was detected once. No antigen is known for it. General observations from the study: Spans of CDR3 length were tighter for HIV repertoires than for controls. Although diversity increased after ART, it remained lower than in transplant donor controls.

Sequenced here: unsorted PBMCs, sampled 0.5 years after starting antiretroviral therapy. The clonotype originates from a woman between 40 and 55 years old with HIV.

The CDR3 here is CASSKTVYEQYF. CDR3 nucleotides: TGTGCCAGCAGCAAGACTGTCTACGAGCAGTACTTC. The chain carries TRBV5-6 and TRBJ2-7; D not resolved. Germline V gene data show CDR1 as SGHDT and CDR2 as YYEEEE. Trimming removed 4 bases at V and 3 bases at J, with 8 bases between. The CDR3 has 12 amino acids. The whole variable domain, remainder taken from reference TRBV5-6 and TRBJ2-7, is DAGVTQSPTHLIKTRGQQVTLRCSPKSGHDTVSWYQQALGQGPQFIFQYYEEEERQRGNFPDRFSGHQFPNYSSELNVNALLLGDSALYLCASSKTVYEQYFGPGTRLTVT.